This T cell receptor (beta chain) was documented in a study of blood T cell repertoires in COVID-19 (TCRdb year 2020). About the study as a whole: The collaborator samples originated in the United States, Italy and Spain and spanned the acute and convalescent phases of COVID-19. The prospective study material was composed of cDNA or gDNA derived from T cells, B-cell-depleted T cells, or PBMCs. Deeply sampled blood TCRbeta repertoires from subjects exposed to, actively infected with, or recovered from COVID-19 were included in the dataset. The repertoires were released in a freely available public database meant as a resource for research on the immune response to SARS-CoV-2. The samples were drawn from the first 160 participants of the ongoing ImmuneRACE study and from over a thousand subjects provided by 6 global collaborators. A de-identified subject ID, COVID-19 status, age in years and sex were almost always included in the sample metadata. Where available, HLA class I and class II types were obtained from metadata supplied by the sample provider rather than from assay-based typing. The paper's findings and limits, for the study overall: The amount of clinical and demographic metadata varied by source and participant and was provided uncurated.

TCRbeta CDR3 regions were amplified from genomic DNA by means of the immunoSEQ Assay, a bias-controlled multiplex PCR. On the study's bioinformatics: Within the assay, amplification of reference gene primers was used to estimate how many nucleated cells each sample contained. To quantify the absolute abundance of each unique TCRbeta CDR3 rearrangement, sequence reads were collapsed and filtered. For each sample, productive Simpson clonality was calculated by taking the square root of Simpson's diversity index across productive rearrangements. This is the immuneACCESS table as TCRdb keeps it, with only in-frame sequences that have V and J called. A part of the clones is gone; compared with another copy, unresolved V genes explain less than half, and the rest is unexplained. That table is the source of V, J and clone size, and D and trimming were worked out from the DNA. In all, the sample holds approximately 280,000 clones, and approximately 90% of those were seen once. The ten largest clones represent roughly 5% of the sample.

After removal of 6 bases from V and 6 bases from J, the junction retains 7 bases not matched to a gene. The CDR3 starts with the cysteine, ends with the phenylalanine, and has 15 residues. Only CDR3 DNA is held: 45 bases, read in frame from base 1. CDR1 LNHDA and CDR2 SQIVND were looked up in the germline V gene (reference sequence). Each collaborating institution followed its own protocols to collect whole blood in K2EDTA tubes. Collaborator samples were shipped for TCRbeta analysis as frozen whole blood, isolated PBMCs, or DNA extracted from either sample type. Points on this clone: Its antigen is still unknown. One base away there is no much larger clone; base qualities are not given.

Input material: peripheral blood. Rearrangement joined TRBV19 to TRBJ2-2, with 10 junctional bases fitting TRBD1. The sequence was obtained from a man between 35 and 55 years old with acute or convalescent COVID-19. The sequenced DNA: TGTGCCAGTAGCCACGGGACAGGGGATCCCGGGGAGCTGTTTTTT. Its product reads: CASSHGTGDPGELFF. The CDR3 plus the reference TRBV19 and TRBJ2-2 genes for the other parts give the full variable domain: DGGITQSPKYLFRKEGQNVTLSCEQNLNHDAMYWYRQDPGQGLRLIYYSQIVNDFQKGDIAEGYSVSREKKESFPLTVTSAQKNPTAFYLCASSHGTGDPGELFFGEGSRLTVL.